The clone carrying this T cell receptor beta chain was detected ten times or more. Its specificity is not known. The data originate from a study of CD8 T cells in ankylosing spondylitis. The authors made TCR beta libraries by quantitative 5'-RACE with molecular barcodes. One entry per CDR3 protein results from TCRdb running MiXCR on the 5' RACE reads. The profile shows about 140,000 distinct CDR3 sequences, about 7% of them singletons. V lost 5 bases and J lost 3; bases outside the gene matches: 10. Per germline, CDR1 SGHRS and CDR2 YFSETQ. The CDR3 contains 15 residues. Study-level results: A TCR beta motif of eight or nine highly homologous variants seemed to mark ankylosing spondylitis blood. Disease-linked clones were CD8+ and relatively rare in peripheral blood. Disease-linked clones reportedly showed significant enrichment in matched ankylosing spondylitis synovial fluid.

This rearrangement joins TRBV5-1 to TRBJ1-1; 7 bases agree with TRBD1. The receptor was isolated from a female donor with ankylosing spondylitis or in good health (not recorded which). The sample comprised blood, either unsorted or a sorted T cell fraction (not recorded which). The CDR3 here is CASSYIHRGDTEAFF. CDR3 bases: TGCGCCAGCAGTTATATTCACAGGGGCGACACTGAAGCTTTCTTT.